A single sample is the source of the 31 T cell receptor beta chains below, sequenced in a study of identical twins listed by TCRdb under 2016. Libraries were constructed by 5' RACE. The instrument given in TCRdb is Illumina HiSeq 2000. TCRdb reprocessing: public reads trimmed at Q25 with fastp, clones called with MiXCR, in-frame beta chains kept. Here each entry gathers all rows of one CDR3 protein and keeps the most common genes and DNA. In this sample the table shows about 210,000 distinct CDR3 sequences, roughly a tenth of which occur a single time. The top ten constitute just over 5% of the sample. Sequenced: memory (CD45RO+) T cells sorted from blood. What the cell subset or site label conveys for this sample: CD45RO+ enriched T cells. The origin of the receptors is a woman under 30 in good health.

This clonotype came up many times. The chain carries TRBV20-1 and TRBJ1-1; D is ambiguous. V was cut by 0 bases and J by 4 bases, with 12 bases left in between. This CDR3 comprises 14 residues. Germline lookup yields CDR1 DFQATT and CDR2 SNEGSKA (reference sequence). CDR3 region: CSARDYGQRTEAFF. CDR3 DNA sequence: TGCAGTGCTAGAGATTACGGGCAACGCACTGAAGCTTTCTTT.

The gene calls are TRBV5-1 and TRBJ1-4; no clear D. The V end was cut by 0 bases, the J end by 7 bases, with 13 bases between. The CDR3 is 15 residues long. Germline assignment: CDR1 SGHRS and CDR2 YFSETQ. CDR3 loop: CASSLGEGGGEKLFF. CDR3 DNA: TGCGCCAGCAGCTTGGGAGAGGGAGGAGGTGAAAAACTGTTTTTT.

V usage is TRBV18 and J usage is TRBJ2-3; a possible D gene is TRBD2 (7 bases). The CDR3 length is 17 residues. Trimming pared 1 base from V and 4 bases from J, leaving 18 bases between. Germline loops: CDR1 KGHSH, CDR2 LQKENI. The CDR3 DNA reads TGTGCCAGCTCACCACTTACAGGAGGGGGGGGCCCAGATACGCAGTATTTT. Amino acid sequence: CASSPLTGGGGPDTQYF.

This clonotype showed up many times. This chain connects TRBV12-3 or TRBV12-4 to TRBJ2-7, with 10 positions matching TRBD1. V shed 1 base and J 3 bases; nucleotides not matched to a gene: 6. The CDR3 has 16 residues. CDR3 amino acids: CASSLGAGQGIYEQYF. The CDR3 coding sequence is TGTGCCAGCAGTTTAGGAGCGGGACAGGGGATCTACGAGCAGTACTTC.

The chain links TRBV20-1 to TRBJ2-3; 7 bases are a match to TRBD2. There are 16 residues in the CDR3. V shed 6 bases and J 0 bases; nucleotides not matched to a gene: 12. CDR1 is DFQATT and CDR2 is SNEGSKA in the germline V gene (reference sequence). The CDR3 nucleotides read TGCAGTGCGGCCCCCATGGCTAGCGGTAGCACAGATACGCAGTATTTT. It yields the protein CSAAPMASGSTDTQYF.

This clonotype was detected a few times. The V call is TRBV5-1, the J call TRBJ2-5; D may be TRBD1 (5 bases). This CDR3 contains 14 residues. Germline loops: CDR1 SGHRS, CDR2 YFSETQ. Trimming removed 7 bases from V and 0 bases from J, with 13 bases in between. CDR3 loop: CASSRGTYQETQYF. CDR3 coding DNA: TGCGCCAGCTCAAGGGGCACGTACCAAGAGACCCAGTACTTC.

This clonotype was detected a few times. J is TRBJ1-5 and V is TRBV2; 7 nucleotides agree with TRBD1. The germline V gene encodes CDR1 SNHLY and CDR2 FYNNEI. This CDR3 region has 14 residues. Losses at the gene ends were 5 bases for V and 5 bases for J; bases not matched to a gene: 6. The CDR3 DNA reads as TGTGCCAGCAGTAGTCGACAGGGCGATCAGCCCCAGCATTTT. Amino acid sequence: CASSSRQGDQPQHF.

This clonotype turned up a few times. The chain links TRBV11-2 to TRBJ1-2; D perhaps matches TRBD1 (5 bases). V lost 5 bases and J lost 4, with 17 bases in between. Germline V lookup: CDR1 SGHAT, CDR2 FQNNGV. This CDR3 has 15 amino acids. The CDR3 nucleotides read TGTGCCAGCAGCCCCCTGAGCCAGGGTGGCTATGGCTACACCTTC. It specifies CASSPLSQGGYGYTF.

This clonotype was observed at least ten times. The chain combines TRBV12-3 or TRBV12-4 with TRBJ2-1; D is possibly TRBD2 (6 bases). The CDR3 spans 14 residues. Trimming removed 6 bases from V and 8 bases from J, with 17 bases in between. CDR3 region: CASRDYPQVDEQFF. DNA of the CDR3: TGTGCCAGCAGGGACTACCCCCAAGTAGATGAGCAGTTCTTC.

The sample holds a few counts of this clonotype. The rearrangement joins TRBV5-1 to TRBJ2-7; 8 nucleotides line up with TRBD1. The length of the CDR3 is 15 residues. From germline, CDR1 is SGHRS and CDR2 YFSETQ. V shed 0 bases, J shed 6 bases, and the junction held 8 bases outside the gene matches. CDR3 coding DNA: TGCGCCAGCAGCTTGGCGACAGGGGAAGGATTCGAGCAGTACTTC. It is translated as CASSLATGEGFEQYF.

In its sample, this clonotype was seen many times. J is TRBJ2-3 and V is TRBV7-9; the D is unclear. The V gene's germline CDR1 is SEHNR and CDR2 FQNEAQ (reference sequence). This CDR3 is built from 12 residues. V lost 0 bases and J lost 6, with 4 bases in between. The CDR3 region is CASSLAPDTQYF. The CDR3 DNA follows: TGTGCCAGCAGCTTAGCTCCCGATACGCAGTATTTT.

This clonotype was counted many times. V and J are TRBV5-1 and TRBJ2-7; 7 bases fit TRBD1. The CDR3 is made up of 14 amino acids. V shed 0 bases and J 0 bases; nucleotides not matched to a gene: 0. From germline, CDR1 is SGHRS and CDR2 YFSETQ. In DNA, the CDR3 is TGCGCCAGCAGCTTGGGGGACAGCTCCTACGAGCAGTACTTC. This translates into CASSLGDSSYEQYF.

V usage is TRBV11-3 and J usage is TRBJ2-1, with D uncertain. Deletions cut 4 bases from V and 11 bases from J, with 9 bases between. The CDR3 contains 11 residues. Germline V gene lookup returns CDR1 SGHNT and CDR2 YENEEA. The CDR3 nucleotides read TGTGCCAGCAGCTCACGAGCCCAGCAGTTCTTC. It is translated as CASSSRAQQFF.

The chain joins TRBV5-1 to TRBJ1-1, with D perhaps matching TRBD1 (5 bases). The CDR3 has 16 residues. The V end lost 1 base, the J end lost 1 base, and 14 bases lay between the germline ends. CDR1 and CDR2 from the germline V gene are SGHRS and YFSETQ. The CDR3 coding sequence is TGCGCCAGCAGCTTGAAAAGCCCCGGGGCGAACACTGAAGCTTTCTTT. Translation gives CASSLKSPGANTEAFF.

The chain couples TRBV6-1 to TRBJ1-5, with D possibly TRBD1 on 6 matching bases. V dropped 4 bases and J dropped 5 bases, with 12 bases sitting between them. The CDR3 covers 14 residues. Germline-derived CDR1 and CDR2 are MNHNS and SASEGT. The CDR3 DNA follows: TGTGCCAGCAGTGTCTTTAGGGGGGATCAGCCCCAGCATTTT. This sequence encodes CASSVFRGDQPQHF.

This clonotype was counted many times. V usage is TRBV9 and J usage is TRBJ1-2; 8 positions match TRBD1. The V gene's germline CDR1 is SGDLS and CDR2 YYNGEE. The CDR3 spans 15 residues. J was trimmed by 8 bases and V by 4 bases; bases with no gene match: 13. The DNA for the CDR3 is TGTGCCAGCAGCCTCGAGGGACAGGCACACAGAGGCTACACCTTC. It translates to CASSLEGQAHRGYTF.

The chain combines TRBV3-1 with TRBJ2-1; maybe TRBD2 (6 bases). The CDR3 sequence is 11 residues long. Germline V gene sequence: CDR1 LGHDT, CDR2 YNNKEL (reference sequence). V dropped 4 bases and J dropped 9 bases, with 7 bases sitting between them. In DNA, the CDR3 is TGTGCCAGCAGCCGGCGGGGTGAGCAGTTCTTC. Its protein is CASSRRGEQFF.

This clonotype has a handful of counts. The gene calls are TRBV20-1 and TRBJ2-5; 7 positions match TRBD2. V dropped 5 bases and J dropped 0; count of bases not matched to a gene: 3. CDR1 DFQATT and CDR2 SNEGSKA come from the germline V gene (reference sequence). CDR3 size: 13 residues. CDR3 in amino acids: CSAGSGNQETQYF. The DNA of the CDR3 is TGCAGTGCTGGAAGCGGGAACCAAGAGACCCAGTACTTC.

This chain links TRBV4-3 with TRBJ2-1; a possible D gene is TRBD2 (5 bases). Trimming cost V 0 bases and J 8 bases, with 17 bases left between them. Germline values: CDR1 LGHNA, CDR2 YSLEER. The CDR3 is 16 amino acids. CDR3 protein: CASSQDMTTRWDEQFF. CDR3 bases: TGCGCCAGCAGCCAAGATATGACTACCCGCTGGGATGAGCAGTTCTTC.

The chain has TRBV29-1 and TRBJ2-3; D is unclear. This CDR3 contains 13 residues. CDR1 is SQVTM, CDR2 ANQGSEA, per germline. The V end was cut by 7 bases, the J end by 0 bases, with 11 bases between. The CDR3 coding sequence is TGCAGCGCAACGGATTTTAGCACAGATACGCAGTATTTT. It codes for CSATDFSTDTQYF.

This clonotype appeared many times. The chain couples TRBV27 to TRBJ2-7; 9 bases line up with TRBD1. The CDR3 is 15 residues long. V was clipped by 3 bases and J by 2 bases; unmatched bases: 5. The V gene's germline CDR1 is MNHEY and CDR2 SMNVEV (reference sequence). CDR3 residues: CASSFMGQGTYEQYF. The CDR3 DNA is TGTGCCAGCAGTTTTATGGGACAGGGAACCTACGAGCAGTACTTC.

In this sample, this clonotype turned up a few times. The rearrangement uses TRBV28 and TRBJ2-5; tentative D call: TRBD2 (5 bases). V gave up 5 bases and J gave up 1 base, with 17 bases separating them. CDR3 length equals 16 residues. The germline gives CDR1 MDHEN, CDR2 SYDVKM. The CDR3 nucleotides read TGTGCCAGCAGTAATGGTGGTAGCGTTTCCCAAGAGACCCAGTACTTC. Its protein is CASSNGGSVSQETQYF.

In this sample, this clonotype turned up a few times. The chain carries TRBV20-1 and TRBJ2-3; D gene ambiguous. The germline V and J ends were trimmed by 6 bases and 6 bases, with 13 bases remaining between them. Germline CDR1 is DFQATT and CDR2 is SNEGSKA (reference sequence). The CDR3 contains 12 residues. The CDR3, as DNA: TGCAGTGCCGCCCCCCGAAGGGATACGCAGTATTTT. Translating it yields CSAAPRRDTQYF.

This clonotype has a handful of counts. This chain connects TRBV29-1 to TRBJ2-5; D is undetermined. Germline CDR1 reads SQVTM; CDR2 reads ANQGSEA. Trimming cost V 5 bases and J 2 bases, with 6 bases left between them. This CDR3 is 11 amino acids long. The CDR3 is CSVPRQETQYF. In nucleotides, the CDR3 is TGCAGCGTTCCCCGACAAGAGACCCAGTACTTC.

This clonotype has only a few counts. The chain is built from TRBV7-3 and TRBJ1-2; D is unresolved. Trimming removed 1 base at V and 5 bases at J, with 14 bases between. This CDR3 has 15 residues. CDR1 and CDR2 from the germline V gene are SGHTA and FQGTGA. The CDR3 DNA follows: TGTGCCAGCAGCTTAAGGTTGGACGGACGTTATGGCTACACCTTC. Translating it yields CASSLRLDGRYGYTF.

The V and J genes are TRBV4-1 and TRBJ2-3; D call uncertain. CDR1 and CDR2 from the germline V gene are MGHRA and YSYEKL. The germline V and J ends were trimmed by 4 bases and 5 bases, with 10 bases remaining between them. The CDR3 totals 13 residues. The CDR3 here is CASSLFNRDTQYF. The CDR3 DNA reads TGCGCCAGCAGCCTTTTTAACCGAGATACGCAGTATTTT.

A few counts support this clonotype. The V gene is TRBV2, the J gene TRBJ1-2; D remains unclear. The CDR3 covers 13 residues. V was trimmed by 4 bases and J by 4 bases, leaving 10 bases between them. The V gene's germline CDR1 is SNHLY and CDR2 FYNNEI. This CDR3 is CASSVDGSYGYTF. The DNA for the CDR3 is TGTGCCAGCAGTGTTGACGGATCCTATGGCTACACCTTC.

Ten or more counts support this clonotype. The chain recombines TRBV29-1 with TRBJ2-5, with D hard to call. The germline V gene has CDR1 SQVTM and CDR2 ANQGSEA. CDR3 length: 12 residues. The V gene lost 3 bases and the J gene lost 7 bases, with 12 bases spanning the gap. The CDR3 sequence is CSVEFREGTQYF. CDR3 DNA sequence: TGCAGCGTTGAGTTTCGAGAAGGGACCCAGTACTTC.

The V and J genes are TRBV5-1 and TRBJ2-5; D not resolved. The V gene's germline CDR1 is SGHRS and CDR2 YFSETQ. The CDR3 is 13 amino acids. V was clipped by 0 bases and J by 6 bases, with 9 bases between them. The CDR3 nucleotides read TGCGCCAGCAGCTTGGACCTTTTGAAGACCCAGTACTTC. As protein: CASSLDLLKTQYF.

This clonotype has at least ten counts. The CDR3 DNA follows: TGCGCCAGCAGCTCTCTCTACGAGCAGTACTTC. It encodes CASSSLYEQYF. The chain carries TRBV5-1 and TRBJ2-7; no reliable D call. Trimming pared 3 bases from V and 3 bases from J, leaving 4 bases between. The CDR3 sequence is 11 residues long. Looked up from germline, CDR1 is SGHRS and CDR2 is YFSETQ.

The genes are TRBV11-2 and TRBJ2-5; D is unclear. V lost 0 bases and J lost 7, with 12 bases in between. The CDR3 covers 14 residues. Germline values: CDR1 SGHAT, CDR2 FQNNGV. The CDR3 here is CASSLESLARTQYF. Written as DNA, the CDR3 is TGTGCCAGCAGCTTAGAATCACTCGCCAGGACCCAGTACTTC.